Reported below is one TCR beta chain. This CDR3 has 14 residues. Produced via immunoSEQ multiplex PCR; TCRdb's table is partial and in-frame only. The sample records 450,000 to 700,000 clones, 95% to 96% being singletons. The naive CD8 subset, CD45RO-negative cells positively selected for CCR7, excluded terminally differentiated effector memory CD45RA+ cells. The entry originates in a study of shared clonotypes between healthy human individuals. Sample: naive CD8+ T cells sorted from blood. The chain joins TRBV21-1 to TRBJ1-5. TRBV21-1 is a listed pseudogene. The source of this sequence is a woman between 25 and 40 years old in good health. DNA for the CDR3: TGTGCCAGCAGCGGGGGGCTTCGGAGTCAGCCCCAGCATTTT. This sequence encodes CASSGGLRSQPQHF.